The 30 T cell receptor delta chains listed next were all sequenced from one sample in a study of gamma-delta chains in newborns, infants, children. TCRdb re-identified clones in the reads via CATT. The sample includes over 3,000 delta-chain clones, around half of them seen just once. The sample consisted of blood. Receptors were obtained from a child who received the measles vaccine.

Sample share makes this clone large. This chain uses TRDV2 with TRDJ1, with TRDD3 identical over 13 bases. The junction had 18 bases not matched to a gene; V was cut back by 2 bases and J by 1 base. The CDR3 is made up of 21 amino acids. Looked up from germline, CDR1 is GEAIGNYY and CDR2 is EKD. Here the CDR3 reads CACDILPATGGYERATDKLIF. DNA of the CDR3: TGTGCCTGTGACATTCTTCCTGCTACTGGGGGATACGAAAGGGCCACCGATAAACTCATCTTT.

The chain carries TRDV2 and TRDJ1; unclear D gene. This CDR3 spans 15 amino acids. V gave up 0 bases and J gave up 3 bases, with 13 bases separating them. Germline assignment: CDR1 GEAIGNYY and CDR2 EKD. CDR3: CACDTLRVHPDKLIF. CDR3 coding DNA: TGTGCCTGTGACACCCTCCGTGTCCATCCCGATAAACTCATCTTT.

A word on this clone: A much larger clone lies a single base off, so this may be a read error. The chain has TRDV2 and TRDJ2, with 8 bases that match TRDD3. The CDR3 contains 15 residues. CDR1 is GEAIGNYY and CDR2 is EKD in the germline V gene. The CDR3 loop is CACDILGDLTAQHFF. CDR3 in DNA: TGTGCCTGTGACATCTTGGGGGATTTGACAGCACAACACTTCTTT.

This clone is labeled medium-sized. V usage is TRDV2 and J usage is TRDJ3, with 13 positions matching TRDD3. This CDR3 contains 20 residues. Germline loops: CDR1 GEAIGNYY, CDR2 EKD. With V trimmed by 0 bases and J by 5 bases, 9 bases remained unmatched. CDR3 protein: CACDTLLGDTGSRDTRQMFF. CDR3 bases: TGTGCCTGTGACACCCTACTGGGGGATACGGGGTCCCGGGACACCCGACAGATGTTTTTC.

Comments on this clone: A far larger clone is only one base removed, so a read error is likely. Other nucleotide sequences from this sample produce the same CDR3. The rearrangement links TRDV2 to TRDJ3, with 8 positions matching TRDD3. Per the germline V gene, CDR1 is GEAIGNYY and CDR2 is EKD. This CDR3 region has 18 residues. The CDR3, as DNA: TGTGCCTGTGACACCGGGGATACTCGGTCCTGGGACACCCGGCAGATGTTTTTC. Translated: CACDTGDTRSWDTRQMFF.

The rearrangement joins TRDV2 to TRDJ1; TRDD3 agrees at 12 bases. The germline V gene encodes CDR1 GEAIGNYY and CDR2 EKD. V trimming: 3 bases; J trimming: 3 bases; junction bases outside the gene matches: 7. The CDR3 totals 16 residues. CDR3 bases: TGTGCCTGTGACGCTACTGGGGGATACAAGGCCGATAAACTCATCTTT. Translated: CACDATGGYKADKLIF.

This clone came up a few times. The CDR3 here is CACELLGDKDKLIF. CDR3 nucleotide sequence: TGTGCCTGTGAATTGCTGGGGGATAAAGATAAACTCATCTTT. The gene calls are TRDV2 and TRDJ1, with 10 bases fitting TRDD3. The CDR3 contains 14 residues. Germline V gene sequence: CDR1 GEAIGNYY, CDR2 EKD. The J segment lost 5 bases and the V segment lost 4 bases, leaving 6 bases of the junction unmatched.

About this clone: Being one base from a much bigger clone, this may be a read error. Different DNA sequences within this sample yield the same CDR3. The CDR3 loop reads CALGDRTTYWGIRADKLIF. Here the CDR3 DNA reads TGTGCTCTTGGGGACCGGACTACGTACTGGGGGATTCGGGCCGATAAACTCATCTTT. This sequence joins TRDV1 and TRDJ1, with 10 bases fitting TRDD3. This CDR3 contains 19 residues. V trimming: 3 bases; J trimming: 3 bases; junction bases outside the gene matches: 16. Germline CDR1 TSWWSYY, CDR2 QGS.

Points on this clone: With a much larger clone just one base away, this may be a read error. The chain joins TRDV1 to TRDJ1; 9 bases fit TRDD3. There are 19 residues in the CDR3. Trimming took 3 bases from V and 3 from J; bases not matched to a gene: 17. The germline gives CDR1 TSWWSYY, CDR2 QGS. CDR3 sequence reads: CALGDRTTCWGIRADKLIF. DNA of the CDR3: TGTGCTCTTGGGGACCGTACTACGTGCTGGGGGATTCGGGCCGATAAACTCATCTTT.

A word on this clone: A much larger clone lies one base from this, so it may be a read error. J is TRDJ2 and V is TRDV2; 7 positions agree with TRDD3. There are 19 residues in the CDR3. From germline, CDR1 is GEAIGNYY and CDR2 EKD. The CDR3 here is CACDTVERGIGGLTSQLFF. The CDR3, as DNA: TGTGCCTGTGACACCGTCGAGAGGGGGATCGGAGGTTTGACATCACAACTCTTCTTT.

On this clone: Given a much more abundant clone one base away, this may be a read error. The chain combines TRAV29/DV5 with TRDJ1; 9 bases align to TRDD3. After removal of 3 bases from V and 4 bases from J, the junction contained 19 bases not matched to a gene. This CDR3 is built from 18 residues. Per germline, CDR1 NSMFDY and CDR2 ISSIKDK. This CDR3 is CAANAHLPGGWRGDKLIF. CDR3 bases: TGTGCAGCAAACGCGCATCTCCCTGGGGGATGGAGGGGCGATAAACTCATCTTT.

This clone is medium-sized within its sample. The chain joins TRDV2 to TRDJ3, with TRDD3 matching 8 bases. CDR3 size: 23 residues. V lost 2 bases, J lost 0 bases, and 20 bases stayed unmatched. CDR1 GEAIGNYY and CDR2 EKD come from the germline V gene. The CDR3 protein is CACDKARRTGGLLSSWDTRQMFF. The CDR3 bases are TGTGCCTGTGACAAAGCCCGCAGGACTGGGGGTCTACTCTCCTCCTGGGACACCCGACAGATGTTTTTC.

With respect to this clone: A single base separates this from a much larger clone, so it may be a read error. This chain links TRDV2 with TRDJ3, with 8 bases matching TRDD3. CDR3 length equals 18 residues. Germline V CDR1 and CDR2: GEAIGNYY, EKD. CDR3 DNA sequence: TGTGCCGGTGACACCGTACTGGGGGGCTCCTGGGACACCCGACAGATGTTTTTC. This sequence encodes CAGDTVLGGSWDTRQMFF.

As for this clone: This may stem from a read error, because a much larger clone lies one nucleotide away. The chain has TRDV2 and TRDJ1, with 8 bases that match TRDD3. The CDR3 totals 15 residues. Trimming cost V 0 bases and J 9 bases; bases outside gene matches: 11. Germline lookup yields CDR1 GEAIGNYY and CDR2 EKD. CDR3 nucleotide sequence: TGTGCCTGTGACACCGTGGGGAGTGGGGGATTTGAACTCATCTTT. Protein sequence: CACDTVGSGGFELIF.

A note on this clone: A clone one base away is much larger, so this may be a read error. The chain links TRAV29/DV5 to TRDJ1, with D unresolved. The CDR3 spans 22 residues. CDR1 and CDR2 from the germline V gene are NSMFDY and ISSIKDK. CDR3 DNA sequence: TGTGCAGCAAACCCCAATTCCGGCTTAGCCCTCGTGGTGGACTTGTACACCGATAGACTCATCTTT. Translating it yields CAANPNSGLALVVDLYTDRLIF.

As concerns this clone: Given a much more abundant clone one base away, this may be a read error. V usage is TRDV2 and J usage is TRDJ3, with 10 bases lining up with TRDD3. There are 20 residues in the CDR3. The germline CDR1 and CDR2 sequences are GEAIGNYY and EKD. DNA of the CDR3: TGTGCCTGTGACACAGGGTGGGGGATACCCAGCTCCTGGGACGCCCGACAGATGTTTTTC. This encodes CACDTGWGIPSSWDARQMFF.

This clone is medium-sized. V usage is TRDV1 and J usage is TRDJ2, with 10 positions matching TRDD3. The V gene end was trimmed by 4 bases and the J gene end by 0 bases; junction bases not matched to a gene: 14. There are 20 residues in the CDR3. The germline CDR1 and CDR2 sequences are TSWWSYY and QGS. The CDR3 region has the DNA TGTGCTCTTGGGGTTTCTACGCGGGGGATACGGGAAGCTTTGACAGCACAACTCTTCTTT. Its translation: CALGVSTRGIREALTAQLFF.

This clone was found a few times. This sequence joins TRDV1 and TRDJ1; D gene uncertain. Trimming took 2 bases from V and 1 from J, leaving 23 bases between them. The CDR3 consists of 19 residues. Germline V CDR1 and CDR2: TSWWSYY, QGS. CDR3 nucleotide sequence: TGTGCTCTTGGGGAAGAACAAGGTTCTTCGGGGCAGGGCACCGATAAACTCATCTTT. This gives the protein CALGEEQGSSGQGTDKLIF.

This chain joins TRDV1 and TRDJ1; TRDD3 agrees at 9 bases. J lost 2 bases, V lost 2 bases, and 15 bases had no gene match. The CDR3 is made up of 19 amino acids. Germline loops: CDR1 TSWWSYY, CDR2 QGS. CDR3 residues: CALGEGIYTELGETDKLIF. The DNA for the CDR3 is TGTGCTCTTGGGGAAGGTATATATACGGAACTGGGGGAGACCGATAAACTCATCTTT.

This clone appeared once. Just one base apart from a much larger clone, this may be a read error. The chain uses TRAV29/DV5 and TRDJ1; 9 bases are shared with TRDD3. This CDR3 contains 21 residues. CDR1 is NSMFDY and CDR2 is ISSIKDK in the germline V gene. CDR3 DNA: TGTGCAGCAAGCGTAGTAGTCGGGCCCGTACTGGGGGAGAGCCTCACCGGTAAACTCATCTTT. Translation gives CAASVVVGPVLGESLTGKLIF.

A word on this clone: A read error is possible here, since a much larger clone lies one base away. The V call is TRDV2, the J call TRDJ1, with TRDD3 identical over 11 bases. The CDR3 has 18 residues. V was pared by 0 bases and J by 2 bases, with 10 bases of the junction left unmatched. Germline CDR1 GEAIGNYY, CDR2 EKD. The CDR3 region is CACDTVSPGGYNTDKLIF. CDR3 bases: TGTGCCTGTGACACCGTCTCTCCTGGGGGATACAATACCGATAAACTCATCTTT.

The chain couples TRDV2 to TRDJ1; 7 nucleotides agree with TRDD3. Germline V gene data show CDR1 as GEAIGNYY and CDR2 as EKD. The J segment lost 0 bases and the V segment lost 3 bases, leaving 18 bases of the junction unmatched. CDR3 length: 19 residues. The CDR3 region has the DNA TGTGCCTGTGACCCCGTCTTGGGGGAGCCAGCCTCGTACACCGATAAACTCATCTTT. Its protein is CACDPVLGEPASYTDKLIF.

Points on this clone: One base away lies a much larger clone, so this may be a sequencing read error. The chain joins TRDV1 to TRDJ1; 12 bases align to TRDD3. The CDR3 extends over 21 amino acids. Germline V gives CDR1 TSWWSYY, CDR2 QGS. CDR3 amino acids: CALGELRGSTGGYQYTDKPIF. Here the CDR3 DNA reads TGTGCTCTTGGGGAACTAAGGGGGTCTACTGGGGGATACCAGTACACCGATAAACCCATCTTT.

As for this clone: A much larger clone lies a single base off, so this may be a read error. This chain links TRDV2 with TRDJ3, with 9 bases identical to TRDD3. Germline trimming cut 0 bases from V and 0 bases from J; bases unmatched to any gene: 5. Per the germline V gene, CDR1 is GEAIGNYY and CDR2 is EKD. This CDR3 contains 19 residues. CDR3 sequence: CACDTLLGEASWDTRQMFF. Written as DNA, the CDR3 is TGTGCCTGTGACACCTTACTGGGGGAAGCCTCCTGGGACACCCGACAGATGTTTTTC.

The gene calls are TRDV2 and TRDJ1; 10 bases are a match to TRDD3. V was clipped by 3 bases and J by 0 bases; unmatched bases: 15. From germline, CDR1 is GEAIGNYY and CDR2 EKD. The CDR3 is 19 residues long. The CDR3 region is CACDSLLGDSPAYTDKLIF. Here the CDR3 DNA reads TGTGCCTGTGACTCTTTACTGGGGGATTCCCCCGCGTACACCGATAAACTCATCTTT.

With respect to this clone: A much larger clone is a single base away; this may be a read error. This sequence joins TRDV2 and TRDJ1; 11 nucleotides match TRDD3. The CDR3 consists of 20 residues. The V gene's germline CDR1 is GEAIGNYY and CDR2 EKD. CDR3 coding DNA: TGTGCCTGTGACACCATGAGTACTGGGGGATATGCCCTTTACACCGATGAACTCATCTTT. Translated: CACDTMSTGGYALYTDELIF.

By sample share, this clone is large. The chain combines TRDV2 with TRDJ3, with 11 bases matching TRDD3. CDR1 and CDR2 from the germline V gene are GEAIGNYY and EKD. The V segment lost 3 bases and the J segment 2 bases; nucleotides outside the gene matches: 2. The CDR3 contains 17 residues. In nucleotides, the CDR3 is TGTGCCTGTGACGTACTGGGGGATACCTGGGACACCCGACAGATGTTTTTC. The encoded protein is CACDVLGDTWDTRQMFF.

Remarks on this clone: A single base separates this from a much larger clone, so it may be a read error. Other DNA sequences in this specimen translate into the identical CDR3. The V and J genes are TRDV2 and TRDJ1; D uncertain. The germline V gene has CDR1 GEAIGNYY and CDR2 EKD. The CDR3 consists of 15 residues. CDR3 coding DNA: TGCGCCTGTGACACCGTGGTTGCCTCCTCCGATAAACTCATCTTT. Translation gives CACDTVVASSDKLIF.

Concerning this clone itself: With a much larger clone just one base away, this may be a read error. This chain connects TRDV2 to TRDJ3; 9 bases are shared with TRDD3. CDR3 length equals 19 residues. Germline lookup yields CDR1 GEAIGNYY and CDR2 EKD. CDR3: CACDTAGDTSSWDTRQTFF. Here the CDR3 DNA reads TGTGCCTGTGACACCGCGGGGGATACAAGCTCCTGGGACACCCGACAGACGTTTTTC.

This clone is labeled large. The sample holds other DNA sequences that translate to the same CDR3. V and J are TRDV2 and TRDJ1, with 11 bases fitting TRDD3. V shed 0 bases and J 0 bases; nucleotides not matched to a gene: 14. CDR3 size: 20 residues. Looked up from germline, CDR1 is GEAIGNYY and CDR2 is EKD. This chain's CDR3 is CACDTMSTGGYALYTDKLIF. CDR3 sequence (DNA): TGTGCCTGTGACACCATGAGTACTGGGGGATATGCCCTTTACACCGATAAACTCATCTTT.